These 3 T cell receptor beta chains originate from one sample sequenced in a study of blood T cell repertoires in COVID-19. The method was immunoSEQ multiplex PCR; TCRdb's version includes in-frame clones alone and lacks a portion of them. The data contain approximately 100,000 clones, around 82% of them singletons. Material: peripheral blood. The source of these receptors is a man between 65 and 85 years old with active or convalescent COVID-19.

This sequence joins TRBV9 and TRBJ2-4; D gene ambiguous. V lost 4 bases to trimming and J lost 6 bases, with 8 bases between them. The CDR3 consists of 12 residues. Germline V gene sequence: CDR1 SGDLS, CDR2 YYNGEE. The CDR3 sequence: CASSSGGNIQYF. CDR3 coding DNA: TGTGCCAGCAGCTCCGGCGGAAACATTCAGTACTTC.

V and J are TRBV5-5 and TRBJ2-3; a weak D match, TRBD2 (5 bases). V was shortened by 4 bases and J by 5 bases, with 20 bases between the two germline ends. Germline V lookup: CDR1 SGHKS, CDR2 YYEKEE (reference sequence). The CDR3 runs to 16 residues. The CDR3 is CASSRGSPPGEDTQYF. The CDR3 region has the DNA TGTGCCAGCAGCCGGGGATCCCCCCCCGGAGAAGATACGCAGTATTTT.

V is TRBV5-4 and J is TRBJ2-1; 8 bases are shared with TRBD1. Germline V gene data show CDR1 as SGHNT and CDR2 as YYREEE (reference sequence). The CDR3 has 17 amino acids. Trimming removed 4 bases from V and 4 bases from J; junction bases left unmatched: 13. For the CDR3, the DNA is TGTGCCAGCAGCCCCCGTTCCGGGACAGGCGTATACAATGAGCAGTTCTTC. Protein: CASSPRSGTGVYNEQFF.